The 31 T cell receptor beta chains listed next were all sequenced from one sample in a study of beta chain features in type 1 diabetes. Expressed TCRB transcripts were sequenced because the isolated RNA had all been reverse transcribed beforehand. Here immunoSEQ multiplex PCR was the method, and the copy in TCRdb shows in-frame clones only, minus some. The top ten hold approximately 0.039% of the sample, which has more than 550,000 clones, about 14% seen once. Overall study findings and caveats: TCRB CDR3s were moderately but significantly shorter in Type 1 diabetes patients in all four CD4+ subsets.

For these receptors, no antigen is known. Sequencing input: naive CD4+ T cells from blood. These receptors originate from a man aged 18 to 35 with type 1 diabetes.

V gene TRBV4-1 combines with J gene TRBJ2-1; D unclear. Trimming pared 4 bases from V and 3 bases from J, leaving 10 bases between. The CDR3 extends over 14 amino acids. Germline V gene data show CDR1 as MGHRA and CDR2 as YSYEKL. CDR3 amino acids: CASSPPSGYNEQFF. CDR3 in DNA: TGCGCCAGCAGCCCACCGTCGGGCTACAATGAGCAGTTCTTC.

The chain is built from TRBV7-2 and TRBJ2-4; 7 bases fit TRBD2. The CDR3 consists of 17 residues. Germline V gives CDR1 SGHTA, CDR2 FQGNSA. Trimming at V came to 5 bases and at J to 0 bases, leaving 10 bases not matched to a gene. CDR3 residues: CASSAELATLAKNIQYF. DNA of the CDR3: TGTGCCAGCAGCGCCGAACTAGCGACGCTAGCCAAAAACATTCAGTACTTC.

This chain connects TRBV30 to TRBJ2-7, with D unresolved. There are 12 residues in the CDR3. The ends were cut back, 0 bases at V and 3 bases at J, with 6 bases in the middle. Germline lookup yields CDR1 GTSNPN and CDR2 SVGIG (reference sequence). In DNA form, the CDR3 reads TGTGCCTGGAGTGTGTCCCTCTACGAGCAGTACTTC. Protein product: CAWSVSLYEQYF. The whole variable domain, filled in from reference TRBV30 and TRBJ2-7, reads SQTIHQWPATLVQPVGSPLSLECTVEGTSNPNLYWYRQAAGRGLQLLFYSVGIGQISSEVPQNLSASRPQDRQFILSSKKLLLSDSGFYLCAWSVSLYEQYFGPGTRLTVT.

This sequence joins TRBV4-1 and TRBJ2-2; possibly TRBD2 for D (5 bases). The germline CDR1 and CDR2 sequences are MGHRA and YSYEKL. The CDR3 is 15 residues long. Trimming took 0 bases from V and 3 from J, leaving 8 bases between them. The CDR3 region is CASSQDGIDTGELFF. In nucleotides, the CDR3 is TGCGCCAGCAGCCAAGACGGGATTGACACCGGGGAGCTGTTTTTT.

This chain joins TRBV29-1 and TRBJ2-5; no reliable D call. With 4 bases removed from V and 1 base from J, the gap between germline ends came to 10 bases. Germline V CDR1 and CDR2: SQVTM, ANQGSEA. This CDR3 is built from 13 residues. CDR3 protein: CSVVWLVQETQYF. The CDR3 nucleotides read TGCAGCGTTGTGTGGCTAGTCCAAGAGACCCAGTACTTC.

The chain carries TRBV5-4 and TRBJ2-6; no clear D. The germline V gene has CDR1 SGHNT and CDR2 YYREEE (reference sequence). V was shortened by 0 bases and J by 1 base, with 5 bases between the two germline ends. The CDR3 runs 15 residues. The CDR3 DNA is TGTGCCAGCAGCTTGGGGTCATCTGGGGCCAACGTCCTGACTTTC. Translating it yields CASSLGSSGANVLTF. The variable domain in full, completed from reference TRBV5-4 and TRBJ2-6, reads ETGVTQSPTHLIKTRGQQVTLRCSSQSGHNTVSWYQQALGQGPQFIFQYYREEENGRGNFPPRFSGLQFPNYSSELNVNALELDDSALYLCASSLGSSGANVLTFGAGSRLTVL.

There are a few counts of this clone. This chain connects TRBV28 to TRBJ1-1; a possible D gene is TRBD1 (5 bases). Germline V lookup: CDR1 MDHEN, CDR2 SYDVKM. V lost 3 bases and J lost 5, with 7 bases in between. The CDR3 has 12 residues. The CDR3 DNA follows: TGTGCCAGCAGTTTTTGGGGGACTGAAGCTTTCTTT. This codes for CASSFWGTEAFF.

This clone was found a few times. CDR3 amino acids: CASSRDSYDEQFF. CDR3 coding DNA: TGTGCCAGCAGCAGGGACAGTTACGATGAGCAGTTCTTC. V and J are TRBV6-5 and TRBJ2-1; the match to TRBD1 covers 7 bases. The CDR3 totals 13 residues. Germline V lookup: CDR1 MNHEY, CDR2 SVGAGI. With V trimmed by 6 bases and J by 8 bases, 7 bases remained unmatched.

This chain connects TRBV6-5 to TRBJ1-5; D may be TRBD1 (5 bases). Trimming removed 5 bases at V and 2 bases at J, with 13 bases between. The CDR3 consists of 15 residues. CDR1 MNHEY and CDR2 SVGAGI come from the germline V gene. The CDR3 region is CASSTQGGRNQPQHF. In nucleotides, the CDR3 is TGTGCCAGCAGTACCCAGGGCGGACGCAATCAGCCCCAGCATTTT.

The chain links TRBV9 to TRBJ2-7, with 8 bases fitting TRBD1. Germline assignment: CDR1 SGDLS and CDR2 YYNGEE. J gave up 3 bases and V 1 base, and 3 bases lay outside the gene matches. The CDR3 length is 14 residues. The CDR3 DNA reads TGTGCCAGCAGCGTAAACGGACAGGGCTACGAGCAGTACTTC. Its protein is CASSVNGQGYEQYF. The full variable domain, in which reference TRBV9 and TRBJ2-7 provide the parts outside the CDR3, is DSGVTQTPKHLITATGQRVTLRCSPRSGDLSVYWYQQSLDQGLQFLIQYYNGEERAKGNILERFSAQQFPDLHSELNLSSLELGDSALYFCASSVNGQGYEQYFGPGTRLTVT.

The CDR3 DNA sequence: TGTGCCAGCACCCTAAGGGTAGCGGGAGGGCGAGGCACCGGGGAGCTGTTTTTT. Its protein product is CASTLRVAGGRGTGELFF. The chain joins TRBV27 to TRBJ2-2; 11 bases are a match to TRBD2. V gave up 7 bases and J gave up 4 bases; unmatched junction bases: 14. The V gene's germline CDR1 is MNHEY and CDR2 SMNVEV (reference sequence). This CDR3 has 18 residues.

There are a few counts of this clone. The chain uses TRBV7-9 and TRBJ1-5, with D tentatively TRBD1 (6 bases). CDR3 length: 14 residues. The V end was cut by 5 bases, the J end by 5 bases, with 13 bases between. Per the germline V gene, CDR1 is SEHNR and CDR2 is FQNEAQ (reference sequence). The CDR3 protein is CASSPTGSDQPQHF. The DNA of the CDR3 is TGTGCCAGCAGCCCTACAGGGAGCGATCAGCCCCAGCATTTT.

This clone has more than one count but fewer than ten. This sequence joins TRBV18 and TRBJ2-3; weak D call: TRBD2 (5 bases). CDR3 size: 13 residues. CDR1 and CDR2 (germline): KGHSH, LQKENI. Deletions cut 3 bases from V and 5 bases from J, with 9 bases between. The CDR3 DNA reads as TGTGCCAGCTCACCGGGAGAAGGAGATACGCAGTATTTT. Translated: CASSPGEGDTQYF.

This clone was picked up a small number of times. V and J are TRBV14 and TRBJ1-1; no reliable D call. In germline, CDR1 is SGHDN, CDR2 FVKESK. This CDR3 has 13 residues. With 4 bases removed from V and 1 base from J, the gap between germline ends came to 7 bases. The CDR3 coding sequence is TGTGCCAGCAGCCTAAGCCAGAACACTGAAGCTTTCTTT. Its protein is CASSLSQNTEAFF.

A few counts support this clone. The chain has TRBV10-3 and TRBJ1-2; D is perhaps TRBD1 (5 bases). V lost 8 bases, J lost 3 bases, and 13 bases lay in between. The germline gives CDR1 ENHRY, CDR2 SYGVKD. The CDR3 has 13 residues. The CDR3, as DNA: TGTGCCATCGGCGAGGGGCAGGACTATGGCTACACCTTC. Amino acids: CAIGEGQDYGYTF.

In this sample, this clone turned up a few times. CDR3 loop: CAWSAGTAQIGNQPQHF. The CDR3 DNA reads TGTGCCTGGAGCGCAGGGACAGCTCAGATTGGCAATCAGCCCCAGCATTTT. The chain has TRBV30 and TRBJ1-5, with TRBD1 matching over 7 bases. Germline V gene data show CDR1 as GTSNPN and CDR2 as SVGIG (reference sequence). With V trimmed by 3 bases and J by 2 bases, 13 bases remained unmatched. The CDR3 runs 17 residues. The full variable domain, rest sourced from reference TRBV30 and TRBJ1-5, is SQTIHQWPATLVQPVGSPLSLECTVEGTSNPNLYWYRQAAGRGLQLLFYSVGIGQISSEVPQNLSASRPQDRQFILSSKKLLLSDSGFYLCAWSAGTAQIGNQPQHFGDGTRLSIL.

The chain recombines TRBV10-3 with TRBJ2-5; D might be TRBD2 (6 bases). V lost 5 bases and J lost 4, with 14 bases in between. Germline loops: CDR1 ENHRY, CDR2 SYGVKD. The CDR3 contains 14 residues. CDR3 residues: CAISPPGVGETQYF. The CDR3 DNA sequence: TGTGCCATCAGTCCCCCGGGAGTCGGAGAGACCCAGTACTTC.

This clone was seen more than once but under ten times. This rearrangement joins TRBV23-1 to TRBJ2-7; 9 bases fit TRBD1. TRBV23-1 carries the ORF label, with uncertain function. The CDR3 has 17 amino acids. With V trimmed by 0 bases and J by 7 bases, 13 bases remained unmatched. In DNA, the CDR3 is TGCGCCAGCAGTCAATCGGCCGGGACAGGGAGTTTGGGTGAGCAGTACTTC. Amino acids: CASSQSAGTGSLGEQYF.

Turning to this clone: The sample contains more than one DNA sequence encoding this CDR3. V is TRBV5-4 and J is TRBJ2-5; D is unclear. Germline lookup yields CDR1 SGHNT and CDR2 YYREEE (reference sequence). V lost 3 bases to trimming and J lost 1 base, with 10 bases between them. This CDR3 contains 14 residues. In DNA form, the CDR3 reads TGTGCCAGCAGCTCGAGGACGGGCCAAGAGACCCAGTACTTC. It is translated as CASSSRTGQETQYF.

The genes are TRBV30 and TRBJ2-3; weak D call: TRBD2 (5 bases). Germline V lookup: CDR1 GTSNPN, CDR2 SVGIG (reference sequence). The CDR3 consists of 15 residues. Trimming cost V 4 bases and J 0 bases, with 14 bases left between them. The DNA for the CDR3 is TGTGCCTGGAAAAAAGAGGGCCCTAGCACAGATACGCAGTATTTT. Residues: CAWKKEGPSTDTQYF.

This chain connects TRBV7-2 to TRBJ2-4, with D possibly being TRBD1 (5 bases). This CDR3 contains 15 residues. Germline V gene data show CDR1 as SGHTA and CDR2 as FQGNSA. The V and J ends lost 1 base and 4 bases respectively, with 11 bases between them. CDR3 loop: CASSLEGATKNIQYF. The CDR3 coding sequence is TGTGCCAGCAGCTTAGAAGGGGCGACGAAAAACATTCAGTACTTC.

The chain carries TRBV19 and TRBJ2-7, with TRBD1 matching over 9 bases. V lost 9 bases to trimming and J lost 1 base; unmatched junction nucleotides: 10. Germline V gives CDR1 LNHDA, CDR2 SQIVND (reference sequence). The CDR3 is made up of 15 amino acids. This CDR3 reads CASLPGQGFSYEQYF. CDR3 DNA: TGTGCCAGCCTTCCGGGACAGGGATTTTCCTACGAGCAGTACTTC.

A few counts support this clone. This rearrangement joins TRBV7-9 to TRBJ2-7, with D tentatively TRBD1 (5 bases). Germline V CDR1 and CDR2: SEHNR, FQNEAQ (reference sequence). Trimming removed 5 bases from V and 0 bases from J, with 11 bases in between. This CDR3 has 14 amino acids. The DNA for the CDR3 is TGTGCCAGCAGCCCCAGGGAAAGCTCCTACGAGCAGTACTTC. Amino acid sequence: CASSPRESSYEQYF.

This clone was detected only once. This rearrangement joins TRBV5-1 to TRBJ2-5, with D possibly being TRBD2 (6 bases). Germline CDR1 SGHRS, CDR2 YFSETQ. This CDR3 contains 16 residues. The V and J ends lost 4 bases and 2 bases respectively, with 18 bases between them. The CDR3 reads CASSGRGVGVQETQYF. The CDR3 coding sequence is TGCGCCAGCAGCGGGCGCGGGGTGGGGGTACAAGAGACCCAGTACTTC.

V gene TRBV2 combines with J gene TRBJ2-1, with TRBD1 matching 9 bases. Trimming cost V 6 bases and J 3 bases; bases outside gene matches: 12. Germline V gene data show CDR1 as SNHLY and CDR2 as FYNNEI. The CDR3 totals 17 residues. CDR3 amino acids: CASRPGQGKEGYNEQFF. DNA for the CDR3: TGTGCCAGCAGACCGGGACAGGGAAAAGAAGGCTACAATGAGCAGTTCTTC.

There are a few counts of this clone. The rearrangement uses TRBV5-1 and TRBJ2-2; D unclear. The CDR3 loop spans 15 amino acids. Germline lookup yields CDR1 SGHRS and CDR2 YFSETQ. V was clipped by 1 base and J by 4 bases, with 11 bases between them. CDR3 coding DNA: TGCGCCAGCAGCTTGTATGACATACGCACCGGGGAGCTGTTTTTT. It translates to CASSLYDIRTGELFF.

The chain is built from TRBV16 and TRBJ1-1; D not certain. This CDR3 is 13 amino acids long. In germline, CDR1 is KGHSY, CDR2 FQNENV. The V end lost 4 bases, the J end lost 11 bases, and 17 bases lay between the germline ends. The CDR3 loop reads CASSPRTLGLAFF. CDR3 sequence (DNA): TGTGCCAGCAGCCCCCGTACTTTGGGTTTGGCTTTCTTT.

As concerns this clone: This sample also contains other DNA sequences that code for the same CDR3. V gene TRBV18 combines with J gene TRBJ2-3; D might be TRBD1 (6 bases). This CDR3 contains 15 residues. Germline V lookup: CDR1 KGHSH, CDR2 LQKENI. Trimming pared 1 base from V and 0 bases from J, leaving 8 bases between. The CDR3 spells CASSPRQGSTDTQYF. The DNA for the CDR3 is TGTGCCAGCTCACCACGTCAGGGGAGCACAGATACGCAGTATTTT.

The genes are TRBV5-6 and TRBJ1-1; D remains ambiguous. Trimming removed 4 bases at V and 0 bases at J, with 7 bases between. The CDR3 consists of 13 residues. CDR1 SGHDT and CDR2 YYEEEE come from the germline V gene. DNA for the CDR3: TGTGCCAGCAGCGGGCGGCTGAACACTGAAGCTTTCTTT. It yields the protein CASSGRLNTEAFF.

This clone was seen more than once but under ten times. Other DNA sequences in this sample translate to the same CDR3. This chain connects TRBV27 to TRBJ2-6; D is uncertain. The CDR3 contains 15 residues. Per the germline V gene, CDR1 is MNHEY and CDR2 is SMNVEV (reference sequence). The V end lost 2 bases, the J end lost 0 bases, and 5 bases lay between the germline ends. The CDR3 sequence: CASSLIPSGANVLTF. The DNA for the CDR3 is TGTGCCAGCAGTTTAATACCCTCTGGGGCCAACGTCCTGACTTTC.

This clone was found a few times. This chain connects TRBV29-1 to TRBJ2-7, with D perhaps TRBD1 (6 bases). The V gene's germline CDR1 is SQVTM and CDR2 ANQGSEA. V lost 5 bases to trimming and J lost 5 bases, with 10 bases between them. The CDR3 consists of 11 residues. CDR3 DNA sequence: TGCAGCGTTAGTCCAGGGGACGAGCAGTACTTC. This codes for CSVSPGDEQYF.